The rows below give T cell receptor beta chains drawn from one sample of a study of T cells in Graves' hyperthyroidism and ophthalmopathy. TCRdb reprocessed the multiplex PCR reads with MiXCR, giving one entry per CDR3 protein. The repertoire has fewer than 900,000 distinct CDR3 sequences, over 15% of them found once; the top ten carry around 17%. The sequenced sample consisted of blood. All receptors come from a woman aged 50 to 60 with Graves' hyperthyroidism that later progressed to Graves' ophthalmopathy. Each CDR3 is given with its conserved first and last residue. The D gene is left open where the match is weak. The listing skips clone size in some rows; elsewhere it reads once, few, many or a size class.

clone_size d_call j_call v_call cdr3_aa cdr3_nt
many NA TRBJ2-1 TRBV20-1 CSARGTFYNEQFF TGCAGTGCTAGAGGGACATTCTACAATGAGCAGTTCTTC
few NA TRBJ1-2 TRBV5-1 CASSLARIYGYTF TGCGCCAGCAGCTTGGCGAGGATTTATGGCTACACCTTC
many NA TRBJ1-4 TRBV18 CASSPKAIRDEKLFF TGTGCCAGCTCACCCAAGGCGATTCGAGATGAAAAACTGTTTTTT
NA TRBD1 TRBJ2-5 TRBV7-9 CASSQGTGETQYF TGTGCCAGCAGCCAAGGGACAGGGGAGACCCAGTACTTC
few NA TRBJ2-5 TRBV6-1 CASSGTVQETQYF TGTGCCAGCAGTGGGACAGTCCAAGAGACCCAGTACTTC
few NA TRBJ2-7 TRBV5-1 CASSIGTMSYEQYF TGCGCCAGCAGCATCGGGACGATGTCCTACGAGCAGTACTTC
few NA TRBJ2-4 TRBV5-1 CASSPRDGIAKNIQYF TGCGCCAGCAGCCCCCGGGATGGGATAGCCAAAAACATTCAGTACTTC
few NA TRBJ1-2 TRBV18 CASSPQRQLLTGGYTF TGTGCCAGCTCACCGCAGCGACAGCTGCTTACGGGGGGCTACACCTTC
NA TRBD1 TRBJ1-1 TRBV20-1 CSAHRGGVVYVNTEAFF TGCAGTGCCCACAGGGGGGGTGTTGTATATGTAAACACTGAAGCTTTCTTT
NA NA TRBJ2-2 TRBV10-1 CASGESGKNTGELFF TGCGCCAGCGGTGAGTCGGGGAAGAACACCGGGGAGCTGTTTTTT
NA TRBD1 TRBJ1-1 TRBV3-1 CASSHATGMDTEAFF TGTGCCAGCAGCCATGCGACAGGGATGGACACTGAAGCTTTCTTT
many TRBD1 TRBJ1-6 TRBV2 CASSVDRGAYNSPLHF TGTGCCAGCAGCGTGGACAGGGGGGCCTATAATTCACCCCTCCACTTT
NA TRBD1 TRBJ1-5 TRBV6-1 CASSPPPKGASNQPQHF TGTGCCAGCAGTCCCCCCCCGAAGGGGGCAAGCAATCAGCCCCAGCATTTT
few NA TRBJ2-5 TRBV12-3/TRBV12-4 CASADREGTQYF TGTGCCAGCGCAGACAGGGAGGGGACCCAGTACTTC
few NA TRBJ1-1 TRBV30 CAWQQGGTEAFF TGTGCCTGGCAACAAGGGGGCACTGAAGCTTTCTTT
many NA TRBJ2-1 TRBV29-1 CSVDGLSSYNEQFF TGCAGCGTTGATGGCTTGAGCTCCTACAATGAGCAGTTCTTC
NA TRBD2 TRBJ2-1 TRBV6-1 CASSEDLAGGVPYNEQFF TGTGCCAGCAGTGAAGATTTAGCGGGGGGAGTTCCCTACAATGAGCAGTTCTTC
many NA TRBJ2-5 TRBV11-2 CASSRGHVETQYF TGTGCCAGCAGCCGGGGACATGTGGAGACCCAGTACTTC
NA NA TRBJ2-5 TRBV4-1 CASSQVSRAGETQYF TGCGCCAGCAGCCAAGTCAGCAGGGCCGGTGAGACCCAGTACTTC
NA NA TRBJ2-7 TRBV6-2/TRBV6-3 CASRDGRGEQYF TGTGCCAGCAGGGATGGTCGGGGCGAGCAGTACTTC
many NA TRBJ1-5 TRBV11-2 CASSSSSNQPQHF TGTGCCAGCAGTAGCTCGTCCAATCAGCCCCAGCATTTT
many NA TRBJ2-1 TRBV20-1 CSARIPTRNRPYGEQFF TGCAGTGCTAGAATCCCGACTCGTAATCGGCCTTATGGTGAGCAGTTCTTC
NA TRBD1 TRBJ2-2 TRBV4-2 CASSPTDRSPGELFF TGTGCCAGCAGCCCGACGGACAGGTCGCCCGGGGAGCTGTTTTTT
NA NA TRBJ1-2 TRBV4-1 CASSQPTGANYGYTF TGCGCCAGCAGCCAGCCGACAGGAGCTAACTATGGCTACACCTTC
many NA TRBJ1-1 TRBV6-1 CASNKGPNTEAFF TGTGCCAGCAATAAGGGCCCTAACACTGAAGCTTTCTTT
few NA TRBJ2-1 TRBV6-1 CASSHPLRAGRNEQFF TGTGCCAGCAGTCACCCCCTCAGGGCGGGTAGGAATGAGCAGTTCTTC
few TRBD2 TRBJ2-1 TRBV9 CASSVAPRLAGGHEQFF TGTGCCAGCAGCGTAGCTCCGAGACTAGCGGGGGGGCATGAGCAGTTCTTC
many NA TRBJ2-1 TRBV20-1 CSARDGYRDYNEQFF TGCAGTGCTAGAGATGGCTACAGGGACTACAATGAGCAGTTCTTC
NA NA TRBJ1-5 TRBV6-1 CASSEAGGAGQPQHF TGTGCCAGCAGTGAAGCGGGGGGAGCCGGGCAGCCCCAGCATTTT
NA TRBD1 TRBJ1-2 TRBV6-1 CASRNRDRNLNGYTF TGTGCCAGCAGGAACCGGGACAGGAATTTAAATGGCTACACCTTC
few TRBD1 TRBJ2-5 TRBV29-1 CSVWTGGFQETQYF TGCAGCGTTTGGACAGGGGGATTCCAAGAGACCCAGTACTTC
NA NA TRBJ2-5 TRBV10-3 CAISGRDIQETQYF TGTGCCATCAGTGGCAGGGACATCCAAGAGACCCAGTACTTC
NA TRBD2 TRBJ2-1 TRBV4-2 CASSQGPSGGRNEQFF TGTGCCAGCAGCCAGGGGCCTAGCGGGGGGCGGAATGAGCAGTTCTTC
NA NA TRBJ2-1 TRBV5-4 CASSLTRGTYNEQFF TGTGCCAGCAGCCTGACTCGGGGGACCTACAATGAGCAGTTCTTC
NA TRBD1 TRBJ2-5 TRBV11-2 CANSFLWGQQETQYF TGTGCCAACAGCTTCCTTTGGGGACAGCAAGAGACCCAGTACTTC
many TRBD1 TRBJ2-2 TRBV2 CASSDRGTGVSGELFF TGTGCCAGCAGTGATAGGGGGACAGGCGTTTCCGGGGAGCTGTTTTTT
NA TRBD1 TRBJ1-2 TRBV5-1 CASSNLTGDSGYTF TGCGCCAGCAGCAACCTGACAGGGGATTCTGGCTACACCTTC
many TRBD1 TRBJ1-6 TRBV5-1 CASRARTGDNSPLHF TGCGCCAGCAGAGCAAGGACAGGTGATAATTCACCCCTCCACTTT
NA NA TRBJ2-7 TRBV6-1 CASSYSVGGNEQYF TGTGCCAGCTCCTACAGTGTCGGGGGCAACGAGCAGTACTTC
few TRBD2 TRBJ2-1 TRBV27 CASSLETSMDEQFF TGTGCCAGCAGTTTAGAGACTAGCATGGATGAGCAGTTCTTC
NA NA TRBJ2-7 TRBV27 CASSFGAKYEQYF TGTGCCAGCAGTTTTGGGGCTAAATACGAGCAGTACTTC
NA NA TRBJ1-2 TRBV18 CASSDLGAPGGYTF TGTGCCAGCTCCGACCTGGGGGCGCCGGGTGGCTACACCTTC
many NA TRBJ1-1 TRBV27 CASSLSPDPTEAFF TGTGCCAGCAGTCTGTCCCCAGACCCCACTGAAGCTTTCTTT
NA NA TRBJ2-6 TRBV9 CASATSGANVLTF TGTGCCAGCGCGACCTCTGGGGCCAACGTCCTGACTTTC
NA NA TRBJ1-2 TRBV3-1 CASSQDTRTGRSSGSYGYTF TGTGCCAGCAGCCAAGACACCCGGACGGGCAGATCTAGTGGTAGCTATGGCTACACCTTC
many TRBD1 TRBJ2-2 TRBV5-1 CASSARDRAYFGELFF TGCGCCAGCAGCGCCCGGGACAGGGCTTACTTCGGGGAGCTGTTTTTT
NA NA TRBJ2-1 TRBV4-2 CASSQDPGTMEQFF TGTGCCAGCAGCCAAGATCCGGGTACTATGGAGCAGTTCTTC
NA NA TRBJ1-4 TRBV19 CASSGDFSTNEKLFF TGTGCCAGTAGTGGTGACTTCTCAACTAATGAAAAACTGTTTTTT
NA TRBD2 TRBJ2-1 TRBV4-1 CASSPIAGLSSYNEQFF TGCGCCAGCAGCCCGATAGCGGGGCTGAGCTCCTACAATGAGCAGTTCTTC
few NA TRBJ1-6 TRBV6-5 CASSYRIPLLGSPLHF TGTGCCAGCAGTTACAGGATCCCACTTTTAGGTTCACCCCTCCACTTT
few TRBD1 TRBJ1-5 TRBV2 CASSLGAGGQPQHF TGTGCCAGCAGCTTGGGGGCAGGGGGACAGCCCCAGCATTTT
NA TRBD1 TRBJ2-5 TRBV6-1 CASSYFGTGEATQYF TGTGCCAGCAGTTATTTCGGGACAGGGGAGGCGACCCAGTACTTC
many NA TRBJ1-6 TRBV6-1 CASSPAAGSPLHF TGTGCCAGCAGCCCCGCAGCTGGTTCACCCCTCCACTTT
NA TRBD2 TRBJ2-7 TRBV2 CASSERLAGGLYEQYF TGTGCCAGCAGTGAACGGCTAGCGGGGGGTCTATACGAGCAGTACTTC
many NA TRBJ2-1 TRBV27 CASSLLGDRGEQFF TGTGCCAGCTCCCTTTTAGGGGATAGGGGTGAGCAGTTCTTC
many NA TRBJ2-2 TRBV6-1 CASLNTGELFF TGTGCCAGCTTGAACACCGGGGAGCTGTTTTTT
NA NA TRBJ1-1 TRBV19 CAASDSLGTEAFF TGTGCCGCTTCTGACAGCTTGGGCACTGAAGCTTTCTTT
NA TRBD2 TRBJ2-1 TRBV6-9 CASSSGLAVWNEQFF TGTGCCAGCAGTTCGGGACTAGCGGTGTGGAATGAGCAGTTCTTC
many TRBD1 TRBJ1-1 TRBV7-9 CASSPGTGGGETEAFF TGTGCCAGCAGCCCTGGGACAGGTGGGGGTGAAACTGAAGCTTTCTTT
NA NA TRBJ2-4 TRBV7-3 CASSKVRGNIQYF TGTGCCAGCAGTAAAGTAAGGGGAAACATTCAGTACTTC